This entry lists 27 T cell receptor beta chains sequenced from one sample in a study of beta chain features in type 1 diabetes. The investigators reverse transcribed all of the isolated RNA, so they sequenced expressed TCRB transcripts. Assay: immunoSEQ multiplex PCR; the TCRdb copy retains only in-frame clones and omits some. The sample records over 700,000 clones, 15% to 20% being singletons. The sample taken for sequencing was naive CD4+ T cells from blood. These receptor sequences come from a woman aged 18-29 years in good health.

In this sample, this clone turned up a few times. The genes are TRBV4-2 and TRBJ2-5; tentative D call: TRBD1 (5 bases). The better agreement between TRBJ2-7 and the DNA end casts doubt on the J call. CDR3 length: 15 residues. Germline V gives CDR1 LGHNA, CDR2 YNFKEQ. In DNA form, the CDR3 reads TGTGCCAGCAGCCAAGGGCAGGGTATCGACTACGAGCAGTACTTC. Translation gives CASSQGQGIDYEQYF.

This chain links TRBV4-1 with TRBJ1-3; D is unresolved. CDR1 and CDR2 from the germline V gene are MGHRA and YSYEKL. Trimming cost V 4 bases and J 0 bases, with 13 bases left between them. The CDR3 is made up of 16 amino acids. The DNA of the CDR3 is TGCGCCAGCAGCCTGAGGAGGGCCGTCTCTGGAAACACCATATATTTT. This encodes CASSLRRAVSGNTIYF.

This clone was observed a handful of times. This chain uses TRBV29-1 with TRBJ2-1; D is possibly TRBD1 (6 bases). This CDR3 is built from 16 residues. Germline V gives CDR1 SQVTM, CDR2 ANQGSEA. Trimming stripped 3 bases from V and 7 bases from J, with 22 bases between. The CDR3 DNA follows: TGCAGCGTTGAGCGTTCGCCCGTAACAACAGGGAATGAGCAGTTCTTC. This encodes CSVERSPVTTGNEQFF.

The V and J genes are TRBV6-5 and TRBJ2-7, with 8 bases fitting TRBD1. The CDR3 is 14 residues long. Germline V CDR1 and CDR2: MNHEY, SVGAGI. The V and J ends lost 5 bases and 3 bases, in that order; junction bases with no gene match: 6. This CDR3 reads CASSRPGQVYEQYF. For the CDR3, the DNA is TGTGCCAGCAGTCGTCCGGGACAGGTCTACGAGCAGTACTTC.

This chain uses TRBV9 with TRBJ2-1, with D uncertain. The CDR3 contains 14 residues. Trimming took 2 bases from V and 9 from J, leaving 15 bases between them. Germline V gives CDR1 SGDLS, CDR2 YYNGEE. Here the CDR3 reads CASSVRLVMGEQFF. The CDR3 nucleotides are TGTGCCAGCAGCGTGCGGCTAGTAATGGGTGAGCAGTTCTTC.

The rearrangement uses TRBV9 and TRBJ2-3, with 8 bases identical to TRBD1. Germline-derived CDR1 and CDR2 are SGDLS and YYNGEE. Unmatched junction bases numbered 3, after V lost 0 bases and J lost 6 bases. There are 14 residues in the CDR3. CDR3 DNA sequence: TGTGCCAGCAGCGTAGGACAGGGGATGGATACGCAGTATTTT. This encodes CASSVGQGMDTQYF.

The chain couples TRBV4-1 to TRBJ2-2; 10 nucleotides line up with TRBD2. This CDR3 is 19 amino acids long. V trimming: 3 bases; J trimming: 7 bases; junction bases outside the gene matches: 17. The V gene's germline CDR1 is MGHRA and CDR2 YSYEKL. CDR3 in DNA: TGCGCCAGCAGCCACGCTCAGGGGTGGCTAGCGGGAGTTAACGGGGAGCTGTTTTTT. This gives the protein CASSHAQGWLAGVNGELFF.

The chain recombines TRBV7-8 with TRBJ2-1; the D call may be TRBD1 or TRBD2 (6 bases each). With 1 base removed from V and 6 bases from J, the gap between germline ends came to 10 bases. In germline, CDR1 is SGHVS, CDR2 FQNEAQ. The CDR3 is made up of 14 amino acids. Written as DNA, the CDR3 is TGTGCCAGCAGCTTAGGCAGGGGAGGCAATGAGCAGTTCTTC. This gives the protein CASSLGRGGNEQFF.

The chain uses TRBV27 and TRBJ1-2; 8 bases match TRBD1. Trimming took 5 bases from V and 7 from J; bases not matched to a gene: 15. CDR1 MNHEY and CDR2 SMNVEV come from the germline V gene (reference sequence). The CDR3 totals 16 residues. CDR3 DNA sequence: TGTGCCAGCAGTCCCAGACAGGGGCCTGGGTTGAGTGGCTACACCTTC. Encoded protein: CASSPRQGPGLSGYTF.

The chain employs TRBV27 and TRBJ1-5; maybe TRBD1 (6 bases). CDR1 and CDR2 from the germline V gene are MNHEY and SMNVEV (reference sequence). This CDR3 has 14 amino acids. V was trimmed by 6 bases and J by 6 bases, leaving 15 bases between them. CDR3 sequence (DNA): TGTGCCAGCAGCCGAAACCCAGGGGTTCAGCCCCAGCATTTT. Translating gives CASSRNPGVQPQHF.

This clone was counted a few times. The chain combines TRBV5-8 with TRBJ1-1; D is ambiguous. The germline V gene encodes CDR1 SGHTS and CDR2 YDEGEE. The CDR3 loop spans 12 amino acids. V lost 2 bases and J 7 bases, leaving 9 bases between the germline ends. The CDR3 bases are TGTGCCAGCAGCTTTTGGCGGAGTGAAGCTTTCTTT. Translating it yields CASSFWRSEAFF.

This clone was counted a few times. V gene TRBV7-8 combines with J gene TRBJ1-4, with 10 bases identical to TRBD1. The V segment lost 4 bases and the J segment 7 bases; nucleotides outside the gene matches: 3. From germline, CDR1 is SGHVS and CDR2 FQNEAQ. This CDR3 is built from 14 residues. This CDR3 is CASSSGQGFEKLFF. CDR3 nucleotide sequence: TGTGCCAGCAGCTCGGGACAGGGGTTTGAAAAACTGTTTTTT.

The chain is built from TRBV7-9 and TRBJ1-5, with D unresolved. Germline CDR1 is SEHNR and CDR2 is FQNEAQ (reference sequence). Trimming took 5 bases from V and 7 from J, leaving 9 bases between them. The CDR3 is 12 amino acids. The CDR3 DNA reads as TGTGCCAGCAGCGATGGCCAACAGCCCCAGCATTTT. Amino acids: CASSDGQQPQHF.

This clone was seen only a few times. This sequence joins TRBV7-2 and TRBJ1-2; a possible D gene is TRBD1 (5 bases). CDR1 is SGHTA, CDR2 FQGNSA, per germline. V was pared by 5 bases and J by 2 bases, with 12 bases between. The CDR3 length is 14 residues. The CDR3 DNA sequence: TGTGCCAGCAGCAAGGCGGCAGGGAACTATGGCTACACCTTC. Amino acids: CASSKAAGNYGYTF.

The chain employs TRBV6-5 and TRBJ2-7; D may be TRBD1 (5 bases). The V end lost 7 bases, the J end lost 3 bases, and 13 bases lay between the germline ends. This CDR3 is 13 amino acids long. CDR1 and CDR2 (germline): MNHEY, SVGAGI. The CDR3 DNA sequence: TGTGCCAGCAACTCTCGACAGAGCTACGAGCAGTACTTC. As protein: CASNSRQSYEQYF.

This clone was seen more than once but under ten times. The gene calls are TRBV27 and TRBJ2-7, with 8 bases lining up with TRBD1. CDR1 is MNHEY and CDR2 is SMNVEV in the germline V gene (reference sequence). V trimming: 5 bases; J trimming: 2 bases; junction bases outside the gene matches: 17. This CDR3 is 18 amino acids long. CDR3 in DNA: TGTGCCAGCAGTCGGCTTCAAATACGACAGGGGTATCCCTACGAGCAGTACTTC. Translated, it gives CASSRLQIRQGYPYEQYF.

The V call is TRBV6-6, the J call TRBJ2-1; no reliable D call. This CDR3 spans 12 amino acids. Per germline, CDR1 MNHNY and CDR2 SVGAGI (reference sequence). Deletions cut 4 bases from V and 8 bases from J, with 9 bases between. CDR3 amino acids: CASSSVIHEQFF. Written as DNA, the CDR3 is TGTGCCAGCAGTTCCGTGATACATGAGCAGTTCTTC.

Here the CDR3 reads CASSPRGSANTGELFF. CDR3 nucleotides: TGTGCCAGCAGCCCCCGGGGTAGCGCGAACACCGGGGAGCTGTTTTTT. The gene calls are TRBV4-2 and TRBJ2-2; D is perhaps TRBD2 (5 bases). The CDR3 is 16 residues long. CDR1 and CDR2 (germline): LGHNA, YNFKEQ. Trimming took off 4 bases at V and 0 bases at J, with 12 bases between the two ends.

This clone has only a few counts. V usage is TRBV2 and J usage is TRBJ1-4; D is uncertain. The CDR3 totals 17 residues. Trimming shortened V by 2 bases and J by 5 bases, and 18 bases separated the two germline ends. Germline loops: CDR1 SNHLY, CDR2 FYNNEI. CDR3 coding DNA: TGTGCCAGCAGTGAAACTATTAACACCGTACAAAATGAAAAACTGTTTTTT. Its protein is CASSETINTVQNEKLFF.

This clone was seen a few times. The J gene is TRBJ2-1, the V gene TRBV7-2, with 14 bases matching TRBD2. Germline assignment: CDR1 SGHTA and CDR2 FQGNSA. This CDR3 comprises 17 residues. Germline trimming cut 3 bases from V and 9 bases from J; bases unmatched to any gene: 10. The CDR3 loop reads CASSLSSGLAGVGEQFF. DNA for the CDR3: TGTGCCAGCAGCTTGTCGTCGGGACTAGCGGGAGTAGGTGAGCAGTTCTTC.

This clone has only a few counts. The rearrangement joins TRBV6-6 to TRBJ2-3; D is undetermined. The CDR3 is 12 residues long. Germline-derived CDR1 and CDR2 are MNHNY and SVGAGI (reference sequence). Between the trimmed V and J ends, which lost 3 bases and 1 base, there was a span of 2 bases. The CDR3 coding sequence is TGTGCCAGCAGTTATGGCACAGATACGCAGTATTTT. This sequence encodes CASSYGTDTQYF.

In its sample, this clone was seen a few times. This sequence joins TRBV10-3 and TRBJ2-5; the match to TRBD2 covers 9 bases. CDR3 length: 16 amino acids. With 4 bases clipped from V and 3 bases from J, the junction kept 9 bases outside the gene matches. The germline V gene encodes CDR1 ENHRY and CDR2 SYGVKD. CDR3 nucleotides: TGTGCCATCAGTGCGGCCGGGCTAGCGGGAAAAGAGACCCAGTACTTC. This codes for CAISAAGLAGKETQYF.

The chain employs TRBV5-1 and TRBJ2-5, with D perhaps TRBD1 (6 bases). The CDR3 is 14 amino acids. Trimming stripped 2 bases from V and 2 bases from J, with 10 bases between. Per germline, CDR1 SGHRS and CDR2 YFSETQ. CDR3 region: CASSLGQIQETQYF. CDR3 in DNA: TGCGCCAGCAGCTTAGGACAGATACAAGAGACCCAGTACTTC. Full variable domain (outside the CDR3, taken from reference TRBV5-1 and TRBJ2-5): KAGVTQTPRYLIKTRGQQVTLSCSPISGHRSVSWYQQTPGQGLQFLFEYFSETQRNKGNFPGRFSGRQFSNSRSEMNVSTLELGDSALYLCASSLGQIQETQYFGPGTRLLVL.

The J gene is TRBJ2-1, the V gene TRBV5-4, with D possibly matching TRBD2 (6 bases). This CDR3 spans 16 amino acids. Deletions cut 4 bases from V and 0 bases from J, with 14 bases between. Germline CDR1 is SGHNT and CDR2 is YYREEE (reference sequence). The CDR3 protein is CASSPGGTSSYNEQFF. The CDR3 region has the DNA TGTGCCAGCAGCCCCGGAGGGACCTCCTCCTACAATGAGCAGTTCTTC.

The V call is TRBV14, the J call TRBJ1-2, with D perhaps matching TRBD1 (5 bases). The CDR3 extends over 12 amino acids. The germline gives CDR1 SGHDN, CDR2 FVKESK. Trimming took off 4 bases at V and 6 bases at J, with 9 bases between the two ends. This chain's CDR3 is CASSPGRNGYTF. The CDR3 nucleotides are TGTGCCAGCAGCCCAGGGCGTAATGGCTACACCTTC.

This chain connects TRBV27 to TRBJ2-3; the match to TRBD2 covers 11 bases. The CDR3 totals 20 residues. Unmatched junction bases numbered 18, after V lost 5 bases and J lost 2 bases. The germline gives CDR1 MNHEY, CDR2 SMNVEV (reference sequence). The CDR3 reads CASSLSPPRASGRHTDTQYF. In nucleotides, the CDR3 is TGTGCCAGCAGTCTAAGCCCTCCCCGGGCTAGCGGGAGGCACACAGATACGCAGTATTTT.

This clone was observed a handful of times. This chain joins TRBV19 and TRBJ2-1, with 8 bases identical to TRBD1. The CDR3 loop spans 15 amino acids. Trimming removed 0 bases from V and 2 bases from J; junction bases left unmatched: 0. CDR1 is LNHDA, CDR2 SQIVND, per germline (reference sequence). The CDR3 is CASSIDRGPYNEQFF. The CDR3 bases are TGTGCCAGTAGTATAGACAGGGGGCCCTACAATGAGCAGTTCTTC.